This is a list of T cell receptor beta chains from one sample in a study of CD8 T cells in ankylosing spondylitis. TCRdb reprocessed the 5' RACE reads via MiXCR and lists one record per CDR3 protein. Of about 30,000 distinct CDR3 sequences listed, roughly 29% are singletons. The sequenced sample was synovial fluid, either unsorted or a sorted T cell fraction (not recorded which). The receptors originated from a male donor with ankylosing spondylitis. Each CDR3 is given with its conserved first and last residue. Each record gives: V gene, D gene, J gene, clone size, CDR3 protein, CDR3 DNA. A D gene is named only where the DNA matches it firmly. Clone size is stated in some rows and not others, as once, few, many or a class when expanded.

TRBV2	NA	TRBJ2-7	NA	CASRDTGSSYEQYF	TGTGCCAGCAGAGATACAGGGAGCTCCTACGAGCAGTACTTC
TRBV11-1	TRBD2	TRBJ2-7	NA	CASSSPQRTSGNPYEQYF	TGTGCCAGCAGCTCCCCGCAGCGGACTAGCGGGAACCCCTACGAGCAGTACTTC
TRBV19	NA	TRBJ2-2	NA	CASLTISTGRDTGELFF	TGTGCCAGTCTTACTATTTCGACAGGTCGGGACACCGGGGAGCTGTTTTTT
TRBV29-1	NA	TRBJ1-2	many	CSVGDLDKGTLGHYGYTF	TGCAGCGTTGGAGACCTTGATAAGGGGACCCTAGGTCACTATGGCTACACCTTC
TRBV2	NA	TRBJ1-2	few	CARHEGGAYGYTF	TGTGCCAGACACGAGGGGGGAGCCTATGGCTACACCTTC
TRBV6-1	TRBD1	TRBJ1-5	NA	CASRDRGFSLAYQPQHF	TGTGCCAGCAGGGACAGGGGTTTTAGCTTAGCTTATCAGCCCCAGCATTTT
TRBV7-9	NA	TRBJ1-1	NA	CASSFDRGTWAFF	TGTGCCAGCAGCTTCGATCGGGGGACCTGGGCTTTCTTT
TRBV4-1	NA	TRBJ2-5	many	CASSLTGTLIETQYF	TGCGCCAGCAGCTTAACCGGGACATTAATAGAGACCCAGTACTTC
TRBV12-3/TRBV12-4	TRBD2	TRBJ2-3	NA	CASRSSGDPPDTQYF	TGTGCCAGCAGATCTAGCGGAGACCCCCCAGATACGCAGTATTTT
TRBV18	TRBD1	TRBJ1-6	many	CASSPPPGQDSPLHF	TGTGCCAGCTCACCACCGCCGGGACAGGATTCACCCCTCCACTTT
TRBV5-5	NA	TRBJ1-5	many	CASSNGGVHSNQPQHF	TGTGCCAGCAGCAATGGCGGGGTACATAGCAATCAGCCCCAGCATTTT
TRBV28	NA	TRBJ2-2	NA	CASSLIAPGSGELFF	TGTGCCAGCAGTTTAATCGCCCCTGGGTCCGGGGAGCTGTTTTTT
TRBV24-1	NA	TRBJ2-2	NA	CATSDWNELFF	TGTGCCACCAGTGATTGGAACGAGCTGTTTTTT
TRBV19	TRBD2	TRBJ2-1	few	CASSIISGRLSSYNEQFF	TGTGCCAGTAGTATAATTAGCGGGAGGCTGAGCTCCTACAATGAGCAGTTCTTC
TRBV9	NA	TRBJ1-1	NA	CASTRITGTEAFF	TGTGCCAGCACCCGCATTACGGGCACTGAAGCTTTCTTT
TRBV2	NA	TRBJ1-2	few	CARRSRSDGGYTF	TGTGCCAGGCGGTCCCGCAGCGACGGTGGCTACACCTTC